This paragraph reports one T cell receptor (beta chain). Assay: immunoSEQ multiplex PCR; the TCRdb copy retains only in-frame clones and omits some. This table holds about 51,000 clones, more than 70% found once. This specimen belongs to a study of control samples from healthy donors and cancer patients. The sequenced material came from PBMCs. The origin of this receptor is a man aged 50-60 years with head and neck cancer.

CDR3 sequence reads: CASSTGQGASGTGELFF. CDR3 bases: TGTGCCAGCAGCACGGGACAGGGGGCCTCGGGCACCGGGGAGCTGTTTTTT. The chain links TRBV7-6 to TRBJ2-2, with 12 nucleotides matching TRBD1. The CDR3 runs to 17 residues. Trimming at V came to 5 bases and at J to 4 bases, leaving 8 bases not matched to a gene. Germline V gene data show CDR1 as SGHVS and CDR2 as FNYEAQ.